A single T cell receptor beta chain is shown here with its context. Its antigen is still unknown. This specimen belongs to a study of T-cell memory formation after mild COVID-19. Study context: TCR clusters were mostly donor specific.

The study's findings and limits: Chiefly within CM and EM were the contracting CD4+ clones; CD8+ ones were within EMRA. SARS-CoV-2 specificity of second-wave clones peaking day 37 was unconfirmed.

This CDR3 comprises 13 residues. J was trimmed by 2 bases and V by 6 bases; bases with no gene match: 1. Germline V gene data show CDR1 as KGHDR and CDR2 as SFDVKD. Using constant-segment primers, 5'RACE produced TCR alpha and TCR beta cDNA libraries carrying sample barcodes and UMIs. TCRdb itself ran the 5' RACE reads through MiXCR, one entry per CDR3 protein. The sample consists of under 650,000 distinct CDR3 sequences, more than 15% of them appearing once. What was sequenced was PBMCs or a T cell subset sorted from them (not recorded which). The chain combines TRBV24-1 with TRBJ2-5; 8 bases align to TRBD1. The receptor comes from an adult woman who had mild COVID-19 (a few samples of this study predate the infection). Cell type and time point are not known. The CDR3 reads CATSRDRQETQYF. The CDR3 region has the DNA TGTGCCACCAGTCGGGACAGGCAAGAGACCCAGTACTTC.